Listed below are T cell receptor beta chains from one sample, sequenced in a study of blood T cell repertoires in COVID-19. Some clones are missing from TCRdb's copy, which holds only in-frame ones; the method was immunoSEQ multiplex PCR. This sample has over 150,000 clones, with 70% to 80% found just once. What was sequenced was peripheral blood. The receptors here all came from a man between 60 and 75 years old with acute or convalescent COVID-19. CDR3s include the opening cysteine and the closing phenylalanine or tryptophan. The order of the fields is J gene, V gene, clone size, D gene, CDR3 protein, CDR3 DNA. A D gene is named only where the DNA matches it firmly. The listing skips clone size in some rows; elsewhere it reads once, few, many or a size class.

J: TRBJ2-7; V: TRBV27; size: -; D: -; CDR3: CASTPGGTYEQYF; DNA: TGTGCCAGCACCCCAGGGGGGACCTACGAGCAGTACTTC
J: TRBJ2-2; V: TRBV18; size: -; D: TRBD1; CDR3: CASSGQGSHTGELFF; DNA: TGTGCCAGCTCGGGACAGGGGTCCCACACCGGGGAGCTGTTTTTT
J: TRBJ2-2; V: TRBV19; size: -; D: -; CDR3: CASSIEGGTGELFF; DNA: TGTGCCAGTAGTATAGAGGGGGGAACCGGGGAGCTGTTTTTT
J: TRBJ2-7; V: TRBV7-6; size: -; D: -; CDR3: CASSPRGSSYEQYF; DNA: TGTGCCAGCAGCCCTCGAGGCAGCTCCTACGAGCAGTACTTC
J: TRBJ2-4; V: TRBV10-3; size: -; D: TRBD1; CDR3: CAISERGTGGMAAKNIQYF; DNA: TGTGCCATCAGTGAGAGGGGGACAGGGGGCATGGCGGCCAAAAACATTCAGTACTTC
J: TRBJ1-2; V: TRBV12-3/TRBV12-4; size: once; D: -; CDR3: CASSFEGRGYTF; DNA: TGTGCCAGCAGTTTCGAGGGAAGAGGCTACACCTTC
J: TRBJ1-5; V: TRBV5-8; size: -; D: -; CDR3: CASSLRGLSNQPQHF; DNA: TGTGCCAGCAGCTTGCGGGGATTGAGCAATCAGCCCCAGCATTTT
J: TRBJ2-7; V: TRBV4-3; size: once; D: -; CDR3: CASSQERAGEYEQYF; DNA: TGCGCCAGCAGCCAAGAGAGGGCAGGGGAATACGAGCAGTACTTC
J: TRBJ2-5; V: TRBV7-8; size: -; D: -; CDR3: CASSLALIGGRDEAQYF; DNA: TGTGCCAGCAGCTTAGCGCTAATAGGAGGCCGGGATGAGGCCCAGTACTTC
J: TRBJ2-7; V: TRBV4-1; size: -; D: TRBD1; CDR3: CASSQDLGAGQGLYEQYF; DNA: TGCGCCAGCAGCCAAGATCTGGGGGCCGGACAGGGACTCTACGAGCAGTACTTC
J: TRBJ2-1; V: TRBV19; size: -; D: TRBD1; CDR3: CASSRQGSYNEQFF; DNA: TGTGCCAGTAGTAGACAGGGTTCCTACAATGAGCAGTTCTTC
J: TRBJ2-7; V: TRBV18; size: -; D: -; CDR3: CASSPQENYEQYF; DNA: TGTGCCAGCTCACCACAGGAGAACTACGAGCAGTACTTC
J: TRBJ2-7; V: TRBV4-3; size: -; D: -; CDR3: CASSQEGGEQYF; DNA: TGCGCCAGCAGCCAAGAGGGGGGCGAGCAGTACTTC
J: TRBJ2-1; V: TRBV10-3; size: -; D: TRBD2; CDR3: CAISGRSGEYNEQFF; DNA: TGTGCCATCAGTGGTCGGAGCGGGGAGTACAATGAGCAGTTCTTC
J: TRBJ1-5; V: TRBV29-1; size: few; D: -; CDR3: CSVEVGAGSNQPQHF; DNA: TGCAGCGTTGAAGTGGGGGCTGGTAGCAATCAGCCCCAGCATTTT
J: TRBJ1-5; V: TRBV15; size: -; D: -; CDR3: CATSREGAGQPQHF; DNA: TGTGCCACCAGCAGGGAAGGGGCAGGTCAGCCCCAGCATTTT
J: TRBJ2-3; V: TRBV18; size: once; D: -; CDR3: CASSPDLFPDTQYF; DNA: TGTGCCAGCTCACCGGACTTATTCCCAGATACGCAGTATTTT
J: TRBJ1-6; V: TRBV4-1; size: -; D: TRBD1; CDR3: CASSPRPPGQRDSPLHF; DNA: TGCGCCAGCAGCCCCCGCCCCCCGGGACAGAGGGATTCACCCCTCCACTTT
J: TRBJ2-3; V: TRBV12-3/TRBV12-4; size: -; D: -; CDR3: CATEGDRTDTQYF; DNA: TGTGCCACGGAGGGTGACCGCACAGATACGCAGTATTTT
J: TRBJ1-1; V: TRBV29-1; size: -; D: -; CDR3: CSARAGNTEAFF; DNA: TGCAGCGCCCGGGCGGGGAACACTGAAGCTTTCTTT
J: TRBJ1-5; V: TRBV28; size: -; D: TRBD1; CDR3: CASSLVAGGQPQHF; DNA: TGTGCCAGCAGTTTAGTGGCAGGGGGTCAGCCCCAGCATTTT
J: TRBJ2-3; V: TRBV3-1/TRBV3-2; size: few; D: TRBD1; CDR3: CASSRGQGVDTQYF; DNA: TGTGCCAGCAGCCGAGGACAGGGAGTAGATACGCAGTATTTT
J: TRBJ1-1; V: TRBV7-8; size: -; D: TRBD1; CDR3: CASSPPRQGSTEAFF; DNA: TGTGCCAGCAGCCCACCCCGACAGGGATCTACTGAAGCTTTCTTT
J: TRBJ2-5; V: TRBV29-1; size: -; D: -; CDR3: CSVEDQGWETQYF; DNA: TGCAGCGTTGAAGATCAGGGCTGGGAGACCCAGTACTTC
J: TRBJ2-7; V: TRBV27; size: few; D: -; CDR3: CASSRITGAYEQYF; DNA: TGTGCCAGCAGCCGCATCACAGGAGCCTACGAGCAGTACTTC
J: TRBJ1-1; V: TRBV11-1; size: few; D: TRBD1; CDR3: CASSLSPVTGGITFF; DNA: TGTGCCAGCAGCTTGAGCCCCGTGACAGGGGGGATAACTTTCTTT
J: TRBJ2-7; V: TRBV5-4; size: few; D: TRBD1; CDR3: CASSPGQGTHEQYF; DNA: TGTGCCAGCAGCCCGGGACAGGGAACCCACGAGCAGTACTTC
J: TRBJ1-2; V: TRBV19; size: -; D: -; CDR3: CASSTGESNYGYTF; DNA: TGTGCCAGTAGTACTGGGGAGTCTAACTATGGCTACACCTTC
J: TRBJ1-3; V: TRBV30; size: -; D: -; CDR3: CAWSLTNSGNTIYF; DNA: TGTGCCTGGAGTTTAACTAACTCTGGAAACACCATATATTTT
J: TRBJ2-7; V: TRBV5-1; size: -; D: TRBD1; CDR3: CASSGQGSYEQYF; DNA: TGCGCCAGCAGTGGACAGGGATCCTACGAGCAGTACTTC
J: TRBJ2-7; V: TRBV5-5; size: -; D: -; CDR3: CASSNDRSSSYEQYF; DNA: TGTGCCAGCAGCAATGACAGGAGTAGCTCCTACGAGCAGTACTTC
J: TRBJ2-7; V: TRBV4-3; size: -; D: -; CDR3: CASSRAQQSSYEQYF; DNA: TGCGCCAGCAGCCGCGCCCAACAGAGCTCCTACGAGCAGTACTTC
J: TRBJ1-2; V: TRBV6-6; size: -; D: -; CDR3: CASSYRRGYGGYTF; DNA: TGTGCCAGCAGTTACCGAAGGGGTTATGGAGGCTACACCTTC
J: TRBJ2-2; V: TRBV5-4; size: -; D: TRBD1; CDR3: CASSSGGVTGELFF; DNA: TGTGCCAGCAGCTCAGGGGGCGTCACCGGGGAGCTGTTTTTT
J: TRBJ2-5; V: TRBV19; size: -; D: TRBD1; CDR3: CASSPGQGRETQYF; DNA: TGTGCCAGTAGTCCAGGACAGGGGAGAGAGACCCAGTACTTC
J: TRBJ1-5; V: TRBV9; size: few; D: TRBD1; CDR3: CASSAEQGSQPQHF; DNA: TGTGCCAGCAGCGCTGAACAGGGGAGTCAGCCCCAGCATTTT
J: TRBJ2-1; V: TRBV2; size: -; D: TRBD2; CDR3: CASSEEGTSGGPISYNEQFF; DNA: TGTGCCAGCAGTGAAGAGGGAACTAGCGGGGGCCCTATCTCCTACAATGAGCAGTTCTTC
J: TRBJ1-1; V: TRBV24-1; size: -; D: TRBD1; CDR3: CATRDGQGAEAFF; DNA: TGTGCCACCAGGGACGGACAGGGCGCTGAAGCTTTCTTT
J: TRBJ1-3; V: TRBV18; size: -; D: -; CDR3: CASSPGGSGGNTIYF; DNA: TGTGCCAGCTCACCAGGAGGGTCGGGCGGAAACACCATATATTTT
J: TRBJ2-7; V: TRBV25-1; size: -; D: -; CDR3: CASSDRVLDEQYF; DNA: TGTGCCAGCAGTGACAGGGTTCTAGACGAGCAGTACTTC
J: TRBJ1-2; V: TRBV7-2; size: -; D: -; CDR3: CASSTPTGNYGYTF; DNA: TGTGCCAGCAGCACACCCACAGGGAACTATGGCTACACCTTC
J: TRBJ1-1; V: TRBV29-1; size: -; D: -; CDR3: CSVGGPEAFF; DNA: TGCAGCGTGGGGGGGCCTGAAGCTTTCTTT
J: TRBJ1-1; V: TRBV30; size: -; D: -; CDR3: CAWSRDGKTEAFF; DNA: TGTGCCTGGAGTCGTGACGGGAAGACTGAAGCTTTCTTT
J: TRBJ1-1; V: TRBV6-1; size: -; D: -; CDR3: CASSETGMNTEAFF; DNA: TGTGCCAGCAGTGAAACAGGGATGAACACTGAAGCTTTCTTT
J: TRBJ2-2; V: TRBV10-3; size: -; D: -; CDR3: CAIGAEAGELFF; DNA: TGTGCCATCGGGGCAGAAGCCGGGGAGCTGTTTTTT
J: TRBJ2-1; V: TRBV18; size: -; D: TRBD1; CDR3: CASSGTGGTNEQFF; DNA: TGTGCCAGCTCAGGGACAGGGGGGACCAATGAGCAGTTCTTC
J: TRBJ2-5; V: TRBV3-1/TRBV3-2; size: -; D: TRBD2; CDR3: CASSQFLAGAGETQYF; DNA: TGTGCCAGCAGCCAATTCCTAGCGGGGGCGGGAGAGACCCAGTACTTC
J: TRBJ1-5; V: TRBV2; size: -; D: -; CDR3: CASSEGENYSNQPQHF; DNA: TGTGCCAGCAGTGAAGGGGAGAACTATAGCAATCAGCCCCAGCATTTT
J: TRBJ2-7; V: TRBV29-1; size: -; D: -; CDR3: CSVVGGRRYDEQYF; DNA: TGCAGCGTTGTAGGAGGACGGAGGTACGACGAGCAGTACTTC
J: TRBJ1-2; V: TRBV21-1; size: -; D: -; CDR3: CASSKARGQTPIGYTF; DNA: TGTGCCAGCAGCAAAGCTAGGGGACAGACACCTATTGGCTACACCTTC
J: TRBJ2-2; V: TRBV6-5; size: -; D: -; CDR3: CASTGAGNGELFF; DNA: TGTGCCAGCACCGGAGCCGGGAACGGGGAGCTGTTTTTT
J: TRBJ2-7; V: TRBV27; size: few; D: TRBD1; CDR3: CASSSRTGAIYEQYF; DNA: TGTGCCAGCAGTTCCCGGACAGGGGCGATCTACGAGCAGTACTTC
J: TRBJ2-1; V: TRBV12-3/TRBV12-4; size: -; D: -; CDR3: CASSSRGDGEQFF; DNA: TGTGCCAGCAGTTCCAGGGGTGACGGTGAGCAGTTCTTC
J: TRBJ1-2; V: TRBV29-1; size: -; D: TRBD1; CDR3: CSVEDRTGVYGYTF; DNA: TGCAGCGTTGAAGATAGGACAGGGGTTTATGGCTACACCTTC
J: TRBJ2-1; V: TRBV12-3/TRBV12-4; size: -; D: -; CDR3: CASSGGLEQFF; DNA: TGTGCCAGCAGTGGGGGCCTTGAGCAGTTCTTC
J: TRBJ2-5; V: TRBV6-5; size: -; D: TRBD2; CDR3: CASSYSTSGGETQYF; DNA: TGTGCCAGCAGTTACTCGACTAGCGGGGGAGAGACCCAGTACTTC
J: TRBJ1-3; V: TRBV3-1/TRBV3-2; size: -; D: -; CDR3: CASSPLSAGHSGNTIYF; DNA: TGTGCCAGCAGCCCCCTGTCGGCGGGTCACTCTGGAAACACCATATATTTT
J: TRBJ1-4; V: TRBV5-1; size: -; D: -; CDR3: CASSSGTPPEKLFF; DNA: TGCGCCAGCAGCTCCGGGACTCCCCCTGAAAAACTGTTTTTT
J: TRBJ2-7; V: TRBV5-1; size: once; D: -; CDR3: CASSLGLGSYEQYF; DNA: TGCGCCAGCAGCTTGGGACTAGGGTCCTACGAGCAGTACTTC